Included here is one T cell receptor (beta chain) sequence, with context. Its antigen is undetermined. Built from TCR beta cDNA, the libraries had unique molecular identifiers in them. The T cell input of roughly 0.95 to 11 million gave 400,000 to 500,000 cDNA molecules. Each CDR3 protein gets one entry after TCRdb re-called the PCR reads with MiXCR. The profile covers under 650,000 distinct CDR3 sequences, with 40% to 50% appearing a single time and roughly 1.7% taken by the ten largest. CDR1 and CDR2 from the germline V gene are PRHDT and FYEKMQ (reference sequence). The CDR3 has 15 residues. V dropped 8 bases and J dropped 3 bases, with 18 bases sitting between them. This record belongs to a study of post-analysis software for immune sequencing data. At the level of the study: Multiple sclerosis in the patients followed relapsing-remitting, secondary progressive and progressive-relapsing courses.

Whole-study findings and limits: Normalized Chao1 diversity was significantly reduced in patients versus controls. Five or six TRBV segments were more frequent in patients than controls; TRBV5-6, TRBV5-1 and TRBV20-1 belonged to this group. F-measure co-clustering was strong for batch-matched samples.

The source material was blood. The chain joins TRBV13 to TRBJ2-3, with D possibly being TRBD2 (6 bases). This clonotype was obtained from a girl aged 5-17 years with multiple sclerosis. Here the CDR3 DNA reads TGTGCCAGCGGTAAGGCCCAGCGGGCAACAGATACGCAGTATTTT. It translates to CASGKAQRATDTQYF. The full variable domain, rest sourced from reference TRBV13 and TRBJ2-3, is AAGVIQSPRHLIKEKRETATLKCYPIPRHDTVYWYQQGPGQDPQFLISFYEKMQSDKGSIPDRFSAQQFSDYHSELNMSSLELGDSALYFCASGKAQRATDTQYFGPGTRLTVL.